This is a list of T cell receptor beta chains from one sample in a study of blood T cell repertoires in COVID-19. Libraries were prepared by immunoSEQ multiplex PCR; TCRdb keeps only in-frame clonotypes and omits some of them. The profile shows 150,000 to 190,000 clones, roughly 71% of them singletons. What was sequenced was peripheral blood. The receptors come from a woman of 80 years or more with acute or convalescent COVID-19. The CDR3 runs from the conserved cysteine through the conserved F or W.

j_gene: TRBJ1-4
v_gene: TRBV2
CDR3aa: CASGTNRDSNEKLFF

j_gene: TRBJ2-1
v_gene: TRBV7-9
CDR3aa: CASSPSLAGGDEQFF

j_gene: TRBJ1-6
v_gene: TRBV4-3
CDR3aa: CASSQHRVPNSPLHF

j_gene: TRBJ1-4
v_gene: TRBV5-1
CDR3aa: CASSSTGFTNEKLFF

j_gene: TRBJ2-4
v_gene: TRBV7-2
CDR3aa: CATSPPGRGKNIQYF

j_gene: TRBJ1-2
v_gene: TRBV7-8
CDR3aa: CASSLDSYGYTF

j_gene: TRBJ2-1
v_gene: TRBV19
CDR3aa: CASKQAGAVGWDEQFF

j_gene: TRBJ2-1
v_gene: TRBV6-1
CDR3aa: CASSDDRGGSYEQFF

j_gene: TRBJ2-7
v_gene: TRBV7-3
CDR3aa: CASSRLGQISYEQYF

j_gene: TRBJ2-7
v_gene: TRBV18
CDR3aa: CASSPLGGSEDEQYF

j_gene: TRBJ1-4
v_gene: TRBV4-2
CDR3aa: CASSPGAGVEGEKLFF

j_gene: TRBJ2-5
v_gene: TRBV10-3
CDR3aa: CAISEGGSRKETQYF

j_gene: TRBJ1-6
v_gene: TRBV5-1
CDR3aa: CASSFIGTGGSPLHF

j_gene: TRBJ1-3
v_gene: TRBV19
CDR3aa: CASSKDRGNGNTIYF

j_gene: TRBJ2-7
v_gene: TRBV29-1
CDR3aa: CSVRPGGTYEQYF

j_gene: TRBJ2-3
v_gene: TRBV29-1
CDR3aa: CSVPAPAGNTDTQYF

j_gene: TRBJ1-6
v_gene: TRBV7-9
CDR3aa: CASSWQGTPLHF

j_gene: TRBJ2-7
v_gene: TRBV12-5
CDR3aa: CAGWRSDNYYEQYF

j_gene: TRBJ1-6
v_gene: TRBV5-1
CDR3aa: CASSAGTVSNSPLHF

j_gene: TRBJ1-2
v_gene: TRBV29-1
CDR3aa: CSVFGGYGYTF

j_gene: TRBJ1-4
v_gene: TRBV2
CDR3aa: CASSAQGRVGEKLFF

j_gene: TRBJ1-2
v_gene: TRBV29-1
CDR3aa: CSDSGTGNYGYTF

j_gene: TRBJ1-4
v_gene: TRBV2
CDR3aa: CASNRVVREKLFF

j_gene: TRBJ2-2
v_gene: TRBV5-1
CDR3aa: CASSADRASNTGELFF

j_gene: TRBJ1-2
v_gene: TRBV11-2
CDR3aa: CASSLAINYGYTF

j_gene: TRBJ2-1
v_gene: TRBV10-3
CDR3aa: CAISNTSGGAHNEQFF

j_gene: TRBJ2-3
v_gene: TRBV9
CDR3aa: CASSVRTSGGTDTQYF

j_gene: TRBJ1-6
v_gene: TRBV4-3
CDR3aa: CASSHRDSNSPLHF

j_gene: TRBJ2-7
v_gene: TRBV4-3
CDR3aa: CASSQQISYEQYF

j_gene: TRBJ1-3
v_gene: TRBV11-2
CDR3aa: CASSLVLSSGNTIYF

j_gene: TRBJ2-7
v_gene: TRBV27
CDR3aa: CASSLTGSPSYEQYF

j_gene: TRBJ1-5
v_gene: TRBV7-9
CDR3aa: CASSLESVNQPQHF

j_gene: TRBJ1-5
v_gene: TRBV2
CDR3aa: CASSEAQSNQPQHF

j_gene: TRBJ1-3
v_gene: TRBV29-1
CDR3aa: CSGRDSSSGNTIYF

j_gene: TRBJ2-5
v_gene: TRBV6-2/TRBV6-3
CDR3aa: CASSSPGAQYF

j_gene: TRBJ1-5
v_gene: TRBV7-8
CDR3aa: CASSQPTDNQPQHF

j_gene: TRBJ1-3
v_gene: TRBV30
CDR3aa: CAWSAGDFSGNTIYF

j_gene: TRBJ2-2
v_gene: TRBV4-2
CDR3aa: CASSQDWRGDTGELFF

j_gene: TRBJ2-1
v_gene: TRBV19
CDR3aa: CASSIGGGSYNEQFF

j_gene: TRBJ2-5
v_gene: TRBV6-5
CDR3aa: CASSYAVGGLETQYF

j_gene: TRBJ1-2
v_gene: TRBV18
CDR3aa: CASSQDREGYTF

j_gene: TRBJ1-2
v_gene: TRBV2
CDR3aa: CASSGDGDYGYTF

j_gene: TRBJ1-6
v_gene: TRBV28
CDR3aa: CASSSTGGRFFSPLHF

j_gene: TRBJ1-1
v_gene: TRBV6-4
CDR3aa: CASRAGPGQGNTEAFF

j_gene: TRBJ1-5
v_gene: TRBV29-1
CDR3aa: CSVLTGTTENQPQHF

j_gene: TRBJ1-4
v_gene: TRBV3-1/TRBV3-2
CDR3aa: CASSKTGGHEKLFF